This TCR beta chain was retrieved from a study of control samples from healthy donors and cancer patients (dated by TCRdb to the early 2020s). The germline V gene encodes CDR1 GTSNPN and CDR2 SVGIG (reference sequence). V is shortened by 6 bases, J by 3 bases, and the region joining them spans 15 bases. Spanning cysteine to phenylalanine, the CDR3 consists of 13 amino acids. The entry retains the CDR3 DNA only, 39 bases that are in frame from base 1. Libraries were made using the immunoSEQ multiplex PCR assay. The table was pulled from immuneACCESS by TCRdb, which kept in-frame rearrangements only. Such tables lose some clones; where checked, under half of the loss comes from unresolved V genes, and the rest has no known cause. For this sample there are about 150,000 clones; 90% to 95% appear just once. The leading ten clones occupy around 6.2% of the sample. Points on this clone: Its specific antigen is unknown. The input lacks base qualities; no much larger clone sits a single base away.

The rearrangement joined TRBV30 to TRBJ2-7, and TRBD1 may be the D gene, going by 5 matching bases. This TCR derives from a man aged 40-49 years in good health. Sample: blood. The DNA reads TGTGCCTGCGGAGATTCAGGGATCTACGAGCAGTACTTC. Its coded protein is CACGDSGIYEQYF. Reference TRBV30 and TRBJ2-7 proteins supply the regions before and after the CDR3; the full variable domain is: SQTIHQWPATLVQPVGSPLSLECTVEGTSNPNLYWYRQAAGRGLQLLFYSVGIGQISSEVPQNLSASRPQDRQFILSSKKLLLSDSGFYLCACGDSGIYEQYFGPGTRLTVT.